Below, 26 T cell receptor beta chains from the same sample are listed, as sequenced in a study of identical twins. TCRdb re-analysed the 5' RACE reads in MiXCR, keeping a single row per CDR3 protein. The sample has hundreds of thousands of distinct CDR3 sequences, more than 8% seen once. These data were likewise used in another study, on yellow fever vaccine responses in identical twins.

The sequenced material came from CD8+ T cells sorted from blood. The receptors were sampled from a woman aged 18-29 years in good health.

This clonotype was observed a few times. This rearrangement joins TRBV18 to TRBJ2-7; possible D gene TRBD1, 6 bases. This CDR3 has 15 residues. Germline assignment: CDR1 KGHSH and CDR2 LQKENI. V was cut by 5 bases and J by 3 bases, with 17 bases left in between. The CDR3 nucleotides are TGTGCCAGCTCAACGAACAGGGACCTTTACTACGAGCAGTACTTC. Residues: CASSTNRDLYYEQYF.

In this sample, this clonotype turned up many times. The chain couples TRBV3-1 to TRBJ1-1, with 10 bases lining up with TRBD1. The germline V gene has CDR1 LGHDT and CDR2 YNNKEL (reference sequence). J gave up 10 bases and V 3 bases, and 8 bases lay outside the gene matches. The CDR3 totals 14 residues. This CDR3 reads CASSQTGGGIAAFF. The CDR3 nucleotides are TGTGCCAGCAGCCAGACAGGGGGCGGAATCGCAGCTTTCTTT.

J is TRBJ1-5 and V is TRBV7-2; D not certain. The CDR3 loop spans 15 amino acids. CDR1 and CDR2 from the germline V gene are SGHTA and FQGNSA. Trimming shortened V by 1 base and J by 0 bases, and 7 bases separated the two germline ends. CDR3 region: CASSLVPGSNQPQHF. In DNA, the CDR3 is TGTGCCAGCAGCTTAGTTCCGGGTAGCAATCAGCCCCAGCATTTT.

This clonotype came up many times. The V call is TRBV4-3, the J call TRBJ1-1, with D maybe TRBD1 (6 bases). Germline CDR1 reads LGHNA; CDR2 reads YSLEER. The V and J ends lost 0 bases and 1 base respectively, with 9 bases between them. The CDR3 covers 15 residues. CDR3 nucleotide sequence: TGCGCCAGCAGCCAAGACAGGACAGCGAACACTGAAGCTTTCTTT. Translated: CASSQDRTANTEAFF.

There are many counts of this clonotype. This rearrangement joins TRBV4-1 to TRBJ2-5; no clear D gene. CDR1 and CDR2 from the germline V gene are MGHRA and YSYEKL. This CDR3 contains 15 residues. V dropped 0 bases and J dropped 4 bases, with 12 bases sitting between them. CDR3 sequence (DNA): TGCGCCAGCAGCCAAGATGAGGCCCCGTTAGAGACCCAGTACTTC. It encodes CASSQDEAPLETQYF.

The CDR3 bases are TGTGCCAGTATGTCCTCCTACGAGCAGTACTTC. It translates to CASMSSYEQYF. V is TRBV6-5 and J is TRBJ2-7; no reliable D call. This CDR3 has 11 residues. Per germline, CDR1 MNHEY and CDR2 SVGAGI. Trimming shortened V by 9 bases and J by 0 bases, and 6 bases separated the two germline ends.

Remarks on this clonotype: One end of the junction fails to match germline, which may point to a read error. The CDR3 protein is CTSSSSGTRVNEQFF. CDR3 in DNA: TGTACCAGCAGTTCCTCCGGGACTAGAGTCAATGAGCAGTTCTTC. The chain uses TRBV12-3 or TRBV12-4 and TRBJ2-1, with 8 bases matching TRBD2. The CDR3 has 15 amino acids.

The chain is built from TRBV12-3 or TRBV12-4 and TRBJ1-6; D not certain. The CDR3 runs 14 residues. V lost 8 bases and J 3 bases, leaving 11 bases between the germline ends. The CDR3 region is CASQRDGYNSPLHF. In DNA, the CDR3 is TGTGCCAGCCAAAGGGATGGCTATAATTCACCCCTCCACTTT.

This clonotype was seen at least ten times. CDR3 sequence reads: CSVEGETHKARNEQFF. Written as DNA, the CDR3 is TGCAGCGTTGAAGGGGAGACCCACAAGGCCCGCAATGAGCAGTTCTTC. The chain couples TRBV29-1 to TRBJ2-1; weak D call: TRBD2 (5 bases). CDR1 and CDR2 from the germline V gene are SQVTM and ANQGSEA. The V end was cut by 1 base, the J end by 6 bases, with 19 bases between. This CDR3 has 16 residues.

A few counts support this clonotype. The V call is TRBV6-1, the J call TRBJ2-5; 7 nucleotides match TRBD1. The CDR3 is 15 residues long. Germline-derived CDR1 and CDR2 are MNHNS and SASEGT. Trimming cost V 6 bases and J 5 bases; bases outside gene matches: 12. The CDR3 protein is CASRPTKGGWETQYF. The CDR3 nucleotides are TGTGCCAGCAGGCCAACTAAAGGGGGCTGGGAGACCCAGTACTTC.

The gene calls are TRBV20-1 and TRBJ2-7, with D possibly matching TRBD1 (6 bases). The germline V and J ends were trimmed by 1 base and 3 bases, with 13 bases remaining between them. Per the germline V gene, CDR1 is DFQATT and CDR2 is SNEGSKA (reference sequence). This CDR3 comprises 14 residues. The CDR3 is CSARALDSFYEQYF. The CDR3 DNA follows: TGCAGTGCTAGAGCCTTGGACAGTTTCTACGAGCAGTACTTC.

At least ten counts were recorded for this clonotype. J is TRBJ2-2 and V is TRBV27; 7 bases are shared with TRBD2. From germline, CDR1 is MNHEY and CDR2 SMNVEV (reference sequence). V lost 5 bases to trimming and J lost 4 bases; unmatched junction nucleotides: 13. The CDR3 is made up of 17 amino acids. This CDR3 reads CASSPAKLARGTGELFF. As DNA, the CDR3 is TGTGCCAGCAGTCCCGCCAAACTAGCGCGAGGCACCGGGGAGCTGTTTTTT.

The sample holds many counts of this clonotype. The chain joins TRBV5-1 to TRBJ2-6; D remains ambiguous. This CDR3 is built from 18 residues. Trimming stripped 0 bases from V and 0 bases from J, with 13 bases between. CDR1 and CDR2 from the germline V gene are SGHRS and YFSETQ. Written as DNA, the CDR3 is TGCGCCAGCAGCTTGGAAGTGACATCACACTCTGGGGCCAACGTCCTGACTTTC. Amino acid sequence: CASSLEVTSHSGANVLTF.

This clonotype was observed a handful of times. The rearrangement links TRBV20-1 to TRBJ2-1; the match to TRBD2 covers 9 bases. The CDR3 loop spans 17 amino acids. Germline V gives CDR1 DFQATT, CDR2 SNEGSKA (reference sequence). J gave up 0 bases and V 4 bases, and 10 bases lay outside the gene matches. CDR3 sequence (DNA): TGCAGTGCTACGTACGGCGGGAGGGGCGGCTCCTACAATGAGCAGTTCTTC. Protein sequence: CSATYGGRGGSYNEQFF.

This clonotype was picked up a small number of times. The genes are TRBV19 and TRBJ2-7; tentatively, D is TRBD1 (6 bases). The CDR3 consists of 13 residues. Trimming took off 10 bases at V and 1 base at J, with 14 bases between the two ends. Germline CDR1 is LNHDA and CDR2 is SQIVND (reference sequence). The CDR3 is CATKDRSSYEQYF. DNA for the CDR3: TGTGCCACAAAGGACAGATCTTCCTACGAGCAGTACTTC.

This clonotype was counted many times. CDR3 DNA sequence: TGTGCCAGCAGCGTAGGGGTTCGGACCGCGGGAACAGATACGCAGTATTTT. The encoded protein is CASSVGVRTAGTDTQYF. V and J are TRBV9 and TRBJ2-3; weak D call: TRBD2 (6 bases). Per germline, CDR1 SGDLS and CDR2 YYNGEE. The CDR3 totals 17 residues. The V end was cut by 0 bases, the J end by 3 bases, with 17 bases between.

This sequence joins TRBV30 and TRBJ2-5, with D uncertain. The CDR3 is 12 residues long. The V and J ends lost 1 base and 3 bases respectively, with 6 bases between them. Germline lookup yields CDR1 GTSNPN and CDR2 SVGIG (reference sequence). The CDR3 nucleotides read TGTGCCTGGAGTGACCTAGAAGAGACCCAGTACTTC. Amino acid sequence: CAWSDLEETQYF.

The chain has TRBV4-3 and TRBJ2-5; D is unclear. The V gene lost 1 base and the J gene lost 7 bases, with 10 bases spanning the gap. Germline lookup yields CDR1 LGHNA and CDR2 YSLEER. CDR3 length: 13 amino acids. The DNA of the CDR3 is TGCGCCAGCAGCCAAGTGCTTTGGGCGACCCAGTACTTC. Its protein product is CASSQVLWATQYF.

This clonotype has ten or more counts. The V gene is TRBV2, the J gene TRBJ2-4; D is perhaps TRBD1 (5 bases). V was cut by 9 bases and J by 8 bases, with 14 bases left in between. Germline V gene lookup returns CDR1 SNHLY and CDR2 FYNNEI. CDR3 length: 12 amino acids. CDR3 in amino acids: CASLDNFDIQYF. The CDR3 DNA reads TGTGCCAGTTTGGACAACTTTGACATTCAGTACTTC.

This clonotype was observed at least ten times. No DNA is shown, since the ends of the CDR3 on it are uncertain; the CDR3 is the one TCRdb lists. The chain recombines TRBV29-1 with TRBJ2-6; TRBD1, as called in the table, went unchecked against the DNA. Germline loops: CDR1 SQVTM, CDR2 ANQGSEA. The CDR3 has 17 amino acids, counting both end residues. The CDR3 is CSVEDSGQGAGANVLTF.

This clonotype was seen many times. The V call is TRBV12-3 or TRBV12-4, the J call TRBJ2-1; 12 bases align to TRBD2. This CDR3 spans 17 amino acids. V shed 5 bases, J shed 7 bases, and the junction held 12 bases outside the gene matches. CDR3: CASSGRLAGEPGNEQFF. The CDR3 region has the DNA TGTGCCAGCAGTGGGAGACTAGCGGGAGAGCCGGGTAATGAGCAGTTCTTC.

The rearrangement uses TRBV6-5 and TRBJ2-2, with D tentatively TRBD1 or TRBD2 (6 bases each). CDR1 is MNHEY, CDR2 SVGAGI, per germline. The CDR3 totals 16 residues. V lost 2 bases, J lost 5 bases, and 15 bases lay in between. DNA of the CDR3: TGTGCCAGCAGTTACCAGACAGGAGGAGGGACCGGGGAGCTGTTTTTT. Protein product: CASSYQTGGGTGELFF.

This rearrangement joins TRBV2 to TRBJ2-3; 12 bases are shared with TRBD2. This CDR3 has 15 amino acids. The trim removed 7 bases at V and 3 bases at J, leaving 5 bases unmatched. The germline CDR1 and CDR2 sequences are SNHLY and FYNNEI. This CDR3 reads CASIGLAGWTDTQYF. The CDR3 region has the DNA TGTGCCAGCATCGGACTAGCGGGATGGACAGATACGCAGTATTTT.

This chain links TRBV9 with TRBJ2-1; TRBD2 aligns across 7 bases. Germline assignment: CDR1 SGDLS and CDR2 YYNGEE. This CDR3 region has 14 residues. V shed 5 bases, J shed 2 bases, and the junction held 4 bases outside the gene matches. The CDR3 loop reads CASRGDYAYNEQFF. CDR3 nucleotide sequence: TGTGCCAGCAGGGGGGACTACGCCTACAATGAGCAGTTCTTC.

This clonotype was recorded many times. The V and J genes are TRBV20-1 and TRBJ2-7; 14 nucleotides match TRBD2. Germline V gives CDR1 DFQATT, CDR2 SNEGSKA (reference sequence). This CDR3 is 13 amino acids long. With V trimmed by 6 bases and J by 4 bases, 2 bases remained unmatched. The CDR3 here is CSARTSGRYEQYF. The CDR3 DNA is TGCAGTGCGAGGACTAGCGGGAGGTACGAGCAGTACTTC.

About this clonotype: One junction end disagrees with the germline gene, perhaps due to a read error. The rearrangement links TRBV27 to TRBJ2-7; maybe TRBD1 (6 bases). The germline gives CDR1 MNHEY, CDR2 SMNVEV (reference sequence). The CDR3 loop spans 14 amino acids. The DNA of the CDR3 is TGTGCCAGCAGTTTATTCGGGACATCCTTCGAGCAGTACTTC. This encodes CASSLFGTSFEQYF.